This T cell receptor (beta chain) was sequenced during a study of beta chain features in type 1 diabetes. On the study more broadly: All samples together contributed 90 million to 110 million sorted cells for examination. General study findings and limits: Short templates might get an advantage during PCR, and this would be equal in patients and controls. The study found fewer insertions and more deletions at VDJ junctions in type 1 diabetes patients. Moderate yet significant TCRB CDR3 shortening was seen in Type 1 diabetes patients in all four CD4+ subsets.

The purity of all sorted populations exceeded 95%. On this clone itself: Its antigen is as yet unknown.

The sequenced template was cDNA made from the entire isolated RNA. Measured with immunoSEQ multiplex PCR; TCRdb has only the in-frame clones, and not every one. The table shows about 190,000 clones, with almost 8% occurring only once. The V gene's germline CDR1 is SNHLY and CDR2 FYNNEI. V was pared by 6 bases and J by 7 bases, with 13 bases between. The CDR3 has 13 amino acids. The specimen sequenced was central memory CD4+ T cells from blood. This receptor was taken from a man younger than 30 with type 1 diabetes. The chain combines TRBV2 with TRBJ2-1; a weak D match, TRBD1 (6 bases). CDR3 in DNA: TGTGCCAGCAGACCCGAGGGGGTGAATGAGCAGTTCTTC. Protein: CASRPEGVNEQFF.